This passage covers 4 T cell receptor beta chains from one sample sequenced in a study of control samples from healthy donors and cancer patients. Sequencing was performed with immunoSEQ multiplex PCR; in TCRdb, only in-frame clones are kept and a portion is missing. The sample lists some 100,000 clones; 88% were seen once. The sequenced material came from blood. These receptors were taken from a man aged 30 to 39 in good health.

Here the CDR3 reads CASSLGGTSGRANTGELFF. In DNA form, the CDR3 reads TGTGCCAGCAGCTTAGGCGGGACTAGCGGGAGGGCGAACACCGGGGAGCTGTTTTTT. The V gene is TRBV7-6, the J gene TRBJ2-2; 16 nucleotides align to TRBD2. Germline V gene sequence: CDR1 SGHVS, CDR2 FNYEAQ. The CDR3 is 19 residues long. The ends lost 1 base at V and 0 bases at J; junction bases unmatched: 2.

This chain links TRBV28 with TRBJ1-5; no clear D gene. V was shortened by 4 bases and J by 7 bases, with 11 bases between the two germline ends. The CDR3 covers 13 residues. Germline CDR1 is MDHEN and CDR2 is SYDVKM. The CDR3 protein is CASSSPVYQPQHF. DNA of the CDR3: TGTGCCAGCAGTTCCCCAGTCTACCAGCCCCAGCATTTT. The full variable domain, rest sourced from reference TRBV28 and TRBJ1-5, is DVKVTQSSRYLVKRTGEKVFLECVQDMDHENMFWYRQDPGLGLRLIYFSYDVKMKEKGDIPEGYSVSREKKERFSLILESASTNQTSMYLCASSSPVYQPQHFGDGTRLSIL.

The V call is TRBV29-1, the J call TRBJ1-1; maybe TRBD1 (6 bases). The CDR3 covers 14 residues. The germline V gene encodes CDR1 SQVTM and CDR2 ANQGSEA. Trimming left V 4 bases short and J 5 bases short, with 17 bases between. The CDR3 protein is CSVAGAGGGTEAFF. CDR3 sequence (DNA): TGCAGCGTTGCGGGGGCAGGAGGTGGGACTGAAGCTTTCTTT.

This CDR3 reads CASSVLTSSNTGELFF. Here the CDR3 DNA reads TGTGCCAGCAGCGTCCTGACTAGTTCGAACACCGGGGAGCTGTTTTTT. The J gene is TRBJ2-2, the V gene TRBV7-9; D perhaps matches TRBD2 (6 bases). Germline lookup yields CDR1 SEHNR and CDR2 FQNEAQ (reference sequence). Trimming took off 5 bases at V and 0 bases at J, with 13 bases between the two ends. The CDR3 is 16 amino acids.